The 24 T cell receptor beta chains given below trace back to one sample, sequenced in a study of blood T cell repertoires in COVID-19. Only in-frame clones appear in the TCRdb table, and some are missing; sequencing was by immunoSEQ multiplex PCR. This table has 110,000 or so clones, about 80% appearing once. The sequenced sample was peripheral blood. These receptors were collected from a woman in her forties or fifties with acute or convalescent COVID-19.

J is TRBJ2-1 and V is TRBV9; 12 positions match TRBD2. The V gene's germline CDR1 is SGDLS and CDR2 YYNGEE. The V segment lost 7 bases and the J segment 4 bases; nucleotides outside the gene matches: 18. CDR3 size: 19 residues. The CDR3 DNA is TGTGCCAGCGACGTCAAGGGACTAGCGGGCCGACAGAGTTACAATGAGCAGTTCTTC. Amino acids: CASDVKGLAGRQSYNEQFF.

This rearrangement joins TRBV3-1 (or the pseudogene TRBV3-2) to TRBJ1-1; TRBD1 matches at 9 bases. Germline CDR1 is LGHDT and CDR2 is YNNKEL (reference sequence). CDR3 length equals 16 residues. V dropped 3 bases and J dropped 4; count of bases not matched to a gene: 9. The CDR3 DNA reads as TGTGCCAGCAGCCAGAGCGGTGGGGACAGGGTCACTGAAGCTTTCTTT. Protein sequence: CASSQSGGDRVTEAFF.

CDR3 amino acids: CASSDRTNTEAFF. CDR3 DNA: TGCGCCAGCAGTGACAGGACAAACACTGAAGCTTTCTTT. The V and J genes are TRBV10-1 and TRBJ1-1, with D possibly TRBD1 on 5 matching bases. Trimming cost V 3 bases and J 2 bases, with 7 bases left between them. There are 13 residues in the CDR3. The germline V gene has CDR1 WNHNN and CDR2 SYGVQD (reference sequence).

The chain carries TRBV6-6 and TRBJ2-7, with 9 bases that match TRBD2. This CDR3 contains 15 residues. Germline V lookup: CDR1 MNHNY, CDR2 SVGAGI (reference sequence). After removal of 6 bases from V and 0 bases from J, the junction contained 6 bases not matched to a gene. CDR3 protein: CASRLSGGPSYEQYF. The CDR3 DNA reads TGTGCCAGCAGACTCAGCGGGGGGCCCTCCTACGAGCAGTACTTC.

The V call is TRBV6-4, the J call TRBJ1-6; 9 nucleotides line up with TRBD1. Germline V gene data show CDR1 as MRHNA and CDR2 as SNTAGT. V was pared by 10 bases and J by 6 bases, with 13 bases of the junction left unmatched. The CDR3 has 16 amino acids. As DNA, the CDR3 is TGTGCCAAACCGGGACAGGGAATAATTGGTAATTCACCCCTCCACTTT. It yields the protein CAKPGQGIIGNSPLHF.

J is TRBJ2-1 and V is TRBV30; TRBD2 aligns across 8 bases. CDR1 is GTSNPN and CDR2 is SVGIG in the germline V gene (reference sequence). V lost 4 bases to trimming and J lost 9 bases; unmatched junction nucleotides: 11. This CDR3 region has 14 residues. CDR3 protein: CAWIPGSGGGEQFF. The CDR3 DNA sequence: TGTGCCTGGATTCCCGGCAGCGGGGGCGGTGAGCAGTTCTTC.

The chain recombines TRBV14 with TRBJ1-2, with unresolved D. Germline V gene data show CDR1 as SGHDN and CDR2 as FVKESK. Trimming stripped 0 bases from V and 9 bases from J, with 8 bases between. The CDR3 sequence is 12 residues long. The CDR3 sequence: CASSQEEGRYTF. Here the CDR3 DNA reads TGTGCCAGCAGCCAAGAAGAGGGCCGCTACACCTTC.

The chain joins TRBV24-1 to TRBJ1-5; 9 nucleotides match TRBD1. The junction had 5 bases not matched to a gene; V was cut back by 4 bases and J by 2 bases. The CDR3 runs to 16 residues. Germline V CDR1 and CDR2: KGHDR, SFDVKD. CDR3 amino acids: CATSDPGQGGNQPQHF. The CDR3, as DNA: TGTGCCACCAGTGACCCGGGACAGGGAGGCAATCAGCCCCAGCATTTT.

The chain joins TRBV6-5 to TRBJ2-5; no clear D. V dropped 0 bases and J dropped 3 bases, with 8 bases sitting between them. Looked up from germline, CDR1 is MNHEY and CDR2 is SVGAGI. CDR3 length equals 14 residues. The CDR3 here is CASSYSFRKETQYF. CDR3 coding DNA: TGTGCCAGCAGTTACTCGTTCAGAAAAGAGACCCAGTACTTC.

This chain connects TRBV28 to TRBJ1-2, with D maybe TRBD1 (5 bases). The CDR3 sequence is 15 residues long. Trimming shortened V by 5 bases and J by 8 bases, and 21 bases separated the two germline ends. Per germline, CDR1 MDHEN and CDR2 SYDVKM. The CDR3 bases are TGTGCCAGCAGTACTGGGGGGAGAGGAACGTTAGGCTACACCTTC. This translates into CASSTGGRGTLGYTF.

The table lists this clone with a few counts. This rearrangement joins TRBV20-1 to TRBJ1-2, with 9 bases lining up with TRBD1. CDR3 length equals 14 residues. Looked up from germline, CDR1 is DFQATT and CDR2 is SNEGSKA (reference sequence). With V trimmed by 3 bases and J by 6 bases, 8 bases remained unmatched. DNA for the CDR3: TGCAGTGCTAGTCCACAACAGGGGGCTGATGGCTACACCTTC. The encoded protein is CSASPQQGADGYTF.

The V and J genes are TRBV5-1 and TRBJ2-1, with 7 bases fitting TRBD2. The CDR3 loop spans 15 amino acids. Germline CDR1 reads SGHRS; CDR2 reads YFSETQ. With V trimmed by 4 bases and J by 15 bases, 19 bases remained unmatched. The CDR3 loop reads CASSLSGTNTRDPFF. CDR3 DNA sequence: TGCGCCAGCAGCCTGAGCGGGACTAACACCAGGGATCCGTTCTTC.

The chain combines TRBV5-8 with TRBJ2-6; unclear D gene. The length of the CDR3 is 13 residues. Deletions cut 6 bases from V and 3 bases from J, with 7 bases between. Per germline, CDR1 SGHTS and CDR2 YDEGEE. CDR3 DNA: TGTGCCAGCACCTTATATGGGGCCAACGTCCTGACTTTC. Protein: CASTLYGANVLTF.

In the case of this clone: Because the CDR3's place on the DNA is in doubt, the DNA is left out and the CDR3 is given as listed by TCRdb. This chain links TRBV21-1 with TRBJ2-5; no check of the table's D call, TRBD2, against the DNA was made. TRBV21-1 is deemed a pseudogene. The CDR3 length is 24 residues, termini included. CDR3 loop: CASSKPGGKETQYFGFSFKVSQYF.

CDR3 nucleotide sequence: TGTGCCAGCTCACCAGTCCGGGACAGGGGCGGTAGCACTGAAGCTTTCTTT. It is translated as CASSPVRDRGGSTEAFF. This chain links TRBV18 with TRBJ1-1; 10 nucleotides match TRBD1. Trimming removed 2 bases from V and 4 bases from J; junction bases left unmatched: 10. Germline V gene data show CDR1 as KGHSH and CDR2 as LQKENI. The CDR3 sequence is 17 residues long.

CDR3 nucleotides: TGCGCCAGCAGCCCGGACAGGGTCCGTAATGAAAAACTGTTTTTT. The encoded protein is CASSPDRVRNEKLFF. This chain connects TRBV5-1 to TRBJ1-4, with 8 bases lining up with TRBD1. The ends lost 4 bases at V and 4 bases at J; junction bases unmatched: 6. Germline CDR1 and CDR2: SGHRS and YFSETQ. CDR3 size: 15 residues.

The rearrangement uses TRBV6-6 and TRBJ1-1; unclear D gene. V gave up 8 bases and J gave up 1 base, with 5 bases separating them. CDR1 MNHNY and CDR2 SVGAGI come from the germline V gene (reference sequence). The CDR3 totals 11 residues. This CDR3 is CASSGNTEAFF. The CDR3 bases are TGTGCCAGCTCCGGGAACACTGAAGCTTTCTTT.

This chain uses TRBV7-2 with TRBJ2-1, with 11 bases lining up with TRBD2. The CDR3 consists of 15 residues. V gave up 6 bases and J gave up 10 bases; unmatched junction bases: 11. Germline V gene lookup returns CDR1 SGHTA and CDR2 FQGNSA. The CDR3, as DNA: TGTGCCAGCAGACCGACTAGCGGGGTCCCAGGGGAGCAGTTCTTC. It translates to CASRPTSGVPGEQFF. Drawing the rest from reference TRBV7-2 and TRBJ2-1, the complete variable domain is GAGVSQSPSNKVTEKGKDVELRCDPISGHTALYWYRQSLGQGLEFLIYFQGNSAPDKSGLPSDRFSAERTGGSVSTLTIQRTQQEDSAVYLCASRPTSGVPGEQFFGPGTRLTVL.

This clone was recorded a few times. The genes are TRBV5-1 and TRBJ1-1, with 8 bases matching TRBD1. This CDR3 spans 13 amino acids. The trim removed 8 bases at V and 5 bases at J, leaving 8 bases unmatched. The germline V gene has CDR1 SGHRS and CDR2 YFSETQ. The CDR3 DNA reads as TGCGCCAGTCAGGGGGCAGGGGGGACTGAAGCTTTCTTT. This sequence encodes CASQGAGGTEAFF.

J is TRBJ1-2 and V is TRBV12-5; a weak D match, TRBD1 (5 bases). The V gene lost 1 base and the J gene lost 2 bases, with 5 bases spanning the gap. CDR3 size: 13 residues. The germline CDR1 and CDR2 sequences are LGHNT and FRNRAP. Here the CDR3 DNA reads TGTGCTAGTGGTTTGGAGGGGAACTATGGCTACACCTTC. Residues: CASGLEGNYGYTF.

The rearrangement joins TRBV5-1 to TRBJ2-2; tentatively, D is TRBD2 (6 bases). Germline loops: CDR1 SGHRS, CDR2 YFSETQ. The CDR3 covers 14 residues. V was pared by 5 bases and J by 7 bases, with 15 bases between. The CDR3 DNA is TGCGCCAGCAGAGTCACGGGGGAGAGCGGGGAGCTGTTTTTT. It translates to CASRVTGESGELFF.

The chain joins TRBV18 to TRBJ2-3; D remains ambiguous. CDR1 is KGHSH and CDR2 is LQKENI in the germline V gene. The V and J ends lost 4 bases and 0 bases respectively, with 8 bases between them. CDR3 length: 14 amino acids. The CDR3 nucleotides read TGTGCCAGCTCACAGACAAGTAGCACAGATACGCAGTATTTT. This encodes CASSQTSSTDTQYF.

The rearrangement links TRBV7-9 to TRBJ2-1; 14 nucleotides align to TRBD2. CDR1 and CDR2 from the germline V gene are SEHNR and FQNEAQ (reference sequence). V dropped 5 bases and J dropped 12; count of bases not matched to a gene: 9. CDR3 length equals 15 residues. The CDR3 loop is CASSLGTSGGKRQFF. CDR3 bases: TGTGCCAGCAGCCTCGGGACTAGCGGGGGAAAAAGGCAGTTCTTC.

The gene calls are TRBV9 and TRBJ1-6; D is ambiguous. V lost 4 bases to trimming and J lost 10 bases, with 18 bases between them. This CDR3 comprises 15 residues. The germline CDR1 and CDR2 sequences are SGDLS and YYNGEE. CDR3 coding DNA: TGTGCCAGCAGCCAGAGAGGGATATTGGGGTCACCCCTCCACTTT. This gives the protein CASSQRGILGSPLHF.